This TCR beta chain was recovered during a study of cytomegalovirus exposure and HLA in healthy donors. General study results and limits: In a later analysis, across HLA loci, associated TCR counts were highest for DRB1, lowest for HLA-C. HLA alleles were associated with some 16,000 TCR beta sequences in a later analysis at 0.05 false discovery rate. The Asian-associated ancestry cluster reportedly had fewer N-insertions than the approximately 700-donor mean in a later analysis.

The PCR employed 60 Vbeta primers together with 13 Jbeta primers. The method was immunoSEQ multiplex PCR; TCRdb's version includes in-frame clones alone and lacks a portion of them. The sample lists about 140,000 clones; 80% were seen once. The sample holds one count of this clone. The antigen is undetermined. The sequence was obtained from a male donor in good health and CMV-seronegative. The material sequenced was PBMCs.

CDR3 DNA sequence: TGTGCCAGCAGTTTGGGCGGGTATAATTCACCCCTCCACTTT. This translates into CASSLGGYNSPLHF. The chain couples TRBV27 to TRBJ1-6; no definite D call. Germline CDR1 MNHEY, CDR2 SMNVEV (reference sequence). This CDR3 has 14 residues. Trimming pared 3 bases from V and 4 bases from J, leaving 7 bases between.